A selection of T cell receptor beta chains follows, all from one sample in a study of CD8 T cells in Susac syndrome. TCRdb analysed the immunoSEQ multiplex PCR reads with MiXCR anew, one entry per CDR3 protein. Of hundreds of thousands of distinct CDR3 sequences listed, roughly 90% were seen once; the top ten hold 0.1% to 0.15%. The material sequenced was CD8+ T cells from PBMCs. These receptors were obtained from a human donor with multiple sclerosis. Both conserved end residues are part of each CDR3. The D gene is left open where the match is weak. Rows may omit the clone size; those that give it use once, few, many or a size class.

TRBJ1-5 | NA | once | 14 | TRBV5-6 | TGTGCCAGCAGCTTCATTCGGTCGGACCAGCCCCAGCATTTT | CASSFIRSDQPQHF
TRBJ2-7 | NA | NA | 13 | TRBV4-3 | TGCGCCAGCAGCCACGGATTGGACTACGAGCAGTACTTC | CASSHGLDYEQYF
TRBJ1-1 | NA | NA | 12 | TRBV7-9 | TGTGCCAGCAGCCAAAGGGACACTGAAGCTTTCTTT | CASSQRDTEAFF
TRBJ1-1 | TRBD1 | NA | 23 | TRBV6-2/TRBV6-3 | TGTGCCAGCAGCCCTGGTCGGTACGCGGGTAATGTGAGCGGGGACAGTCCGAACACTGAAGCTTTCTTT | CASSPGRYAGNVSGDSPNTEAFF
TRBJ2-1 | NA | NA | 15 | TRBV6-1 | TGTGCCAGCAGTGCGGGGGTCGGGACCTACAATGAGCAGTTCTTC | CASSAGVGTYNEQFF
TRBJ1-1 | TRBD1 | NA | 15 | TRBV9 | TGTGCCAGCACCCAGGGGGACAGCTGGAACACTGAAGCTTTCTTT | CASTQGDSWNTEAFF
TRBJ2-1 | TRBD1 | NA | 14 | TRBV13 | TGTGCCAGCAGCGCGGACAGGGGAACCAATGAGCAGTTCTTC | CASSADRGTNEQFF
TRBJ1-1 | NA | NA | 16 | TRBV9 | TGTGCCAGCAGCACTAGCCCGGGACAACCGAACACTGAAGCTTTCTTT | CASSTSPGQPNTEAFF
TRBJ1-2 | NA | NA | 12 | TRBV20-1 | TGCAGTGCTAGCGGGGGAAGCCATGGCTACACCTTC | CSASGGSHGYTF
TRBJ2-1 | NA | NA | 14 | TRBV4-3 | TGCGCCAGCAGCCAAGAACCTAGAGCAAATGAGCAGTTCTTC | CASSQEPRANEQFF
TRBJ1-6 | TRBD1 | NA | 15 | TRBV28 | TGTGCCAGCAGTTACGGGACAGGGGTTGATTCACCCCTCCACTTT | CASSYGTGVDSPLHF
TRBJ2-2 | TRBD2 | once | 15 | TRBV7-9 | TGTGCCAGCAGCGACGGGGGGGGAAACACCGGGGAGCTGTTTTTT | CASSDGGGNTGELFF
TRBJ1-1 | NA | NA | 14 | TRBV19 | TGTGCCACCGCACCTGATCTGGGCCGCACTGAAGCTTTCTTT | CATAPDLGRTEAFF
TRBJ1-1 | TRBD1 | NA | 17 | TRBV2 | TGTGCCAGCAGTGAAGAGGGGGCAGAAGTAGCGAACACTGAAGCTTTCTTT | CASSEEGAEVANTEAFF
TRBJ2-7 | NA | NA | 12 | TRBV6-2/TRBV6-3 | TGTGCCAGCAGTTACCGAGACCACGAGCAGTACTTC | CASSYRDHEQYF
TRBJ2-7 | NA | NA | 15 | TRBV20-1 | TGCAGTGCTAGAGATGTGGACTCACCCCCCTACGAGCAGTACTTC | CSARDVDSPPYEQYF
TRBJ2-5 | TRBD2 | NA | 17 | TRBV4-3 | TGCGCCAGCAGCCAAGTCGAGGGCGGGAGGGGCCAAGAGACCCAGTACTTC | CASSQVEGGRGQETQYF
TRBJ2-7 | TRBD2 | NA | 15 | TRBV4-1 | TGCGCCAGCAGCCACTTAAGCGGGAGCATATCCGAGCAGTACTTC | CASSHLSGSISEQYF
TRBJ1-1 | TRBD1 | NA | 15 | TRBV19 | TGTGCCAGTAGTCCGGGGACAGGGCTGGGGACTGAAGCTTTCTTT | CASSPGTGLGTEAFF
TRBJ1-2 | TRBD1 | NA | 15 | TRBV6-1 | TGTGCCAGCAGGGGGGGAAGGGGGCCGAACTATGGCTACACCTTC | CASRGGRGPNYGYTF
TRBJ2-5 | NA | NA | 12 | TRBV6-2/TRBV6-3 | TGTGCCAGCAGCCCCGAGGTGGAGACCCAGTACTTC | CASSPEVETQYF
TRBJ1-2 | NA | once | 13 | TRBV7-9 | TGTGCCAGCAGCTTAGAATCAGGTCATGGCTACACCTTC | CASSLESGHGYTF
TRBJ2-7 | NA | few | 14 | TRBV3-1 | TGTGCCAGCAGCCAAGAGGTTTGGGGCTACGAGCAGTACTTC | CASSQEVWGYEQYF
TRBJ2-4 | NA | NA | 16 | TRBV6-2/TRBV6-3 | TGTGCCAGCAGCCACCAAGCGACACTAGCCAAAAACATTCAGTACTTC | CASSHQATLAKNIQYF
TRBJ1-6 | NA | NA | 15 | TRBV5-6 | TGTGCCAGCAGCTCCGGGACTTGGGGTAATTCACCCCTCCACTTT | CASSSGTWGNSPLHF
TRBJ1-1 | NA | once | 14 | TRBV6-5 | TGTGCCAGCAGTTACACGGACAGGAACACTGAAGCTTTCTTT | CASSYTDRNTEAFF
TRBJ1-4 | NA | NA | 18 | TRBV4-1 | TGCGCCAGCAGCCAAGATCTTCCCGGAGCGGGGTTGGGTGAAAAACTGTTTTTT | CASSQDLPGAGLGEKLFF
TRBJ2-1 | NA | NA | 16 | TRBV20-1 | TGCAGTGCTAGGGACTTAAGGGAGGCCGCGTACAATGAGCAGTTCTTC | CSARDLREAAYNEQFF
TRBJ2-2 | NA | NA | 16 | TRBV20-1 | TGCAGTGCTAGAGATAATACGGCAGGTTTGGCCGGGGAGCTGTTTTTT | CSARDNTAGLAGELFF
TRBJ1-2 | NA | once | 14 | TRBV6-2/TRBV6-3 | TGTGCCAGCAGCCCAACAGGGAAGAACTATGGCTACACCTTC | CASSPTGKNYGYTF
TRBJ2-1 | NA | NA | 10 | TRBV7-9 | TGTGCCAGCAGCTTAAATGGGCAGTTCTTC | CASSLNGQFF
TRBJ1-2 | NA | NA | 17 | TRBV2 | TGTGCCAGCAGTCCCGGGACGAATCGACGAGTGGATTATGGCTACACCTTC | CASSPGTNRRVDYGYTF
TRBJ1-1 | TRBD1 | NA | 14 | TRBV11-1 | TGTGCCAGCAGCTTACGGACTCGGGACAGGGAAGCTTTCTTT | CASSLRTRDREAFF
TRBJ2-3 | NA | NA | 15 | TRBV9 | TGTGCCAGCAGCGTAGAGACTACTTACACAGATACGCAGTATTTT | CASSVETTYTDTQYF